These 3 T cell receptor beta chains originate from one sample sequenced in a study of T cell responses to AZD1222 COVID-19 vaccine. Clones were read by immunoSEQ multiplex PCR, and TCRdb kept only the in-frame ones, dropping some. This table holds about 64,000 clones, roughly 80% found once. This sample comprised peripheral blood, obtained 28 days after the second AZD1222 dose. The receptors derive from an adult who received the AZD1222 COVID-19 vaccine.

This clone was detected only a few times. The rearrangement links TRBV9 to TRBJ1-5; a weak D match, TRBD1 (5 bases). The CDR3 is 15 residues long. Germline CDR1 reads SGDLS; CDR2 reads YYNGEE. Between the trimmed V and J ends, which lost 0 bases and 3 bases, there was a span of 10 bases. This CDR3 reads CASSVGQGFNQPQHF. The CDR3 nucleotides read TGTGCCAGCAGCGTAGGTCAGGGCTTCAATCAGCCCCAGCATTTT.

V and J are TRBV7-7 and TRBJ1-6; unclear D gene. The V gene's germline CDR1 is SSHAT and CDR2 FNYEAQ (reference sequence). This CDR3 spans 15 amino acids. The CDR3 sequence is CAMWWLRPYNSPLHF. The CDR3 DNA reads TGTGCTATGTGGTGGTTAAGGCCCTATAATTCACCCCTCCACTTT.

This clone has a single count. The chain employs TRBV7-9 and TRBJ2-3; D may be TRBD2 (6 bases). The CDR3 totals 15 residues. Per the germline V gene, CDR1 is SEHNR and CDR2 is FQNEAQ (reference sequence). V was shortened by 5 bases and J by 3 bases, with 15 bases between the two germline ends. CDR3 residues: CASSPLAGLTDTQYF. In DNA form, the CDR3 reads TGTGCCAGCAGCCCCCTGGCGGGGTTAACAGATACGCAGTATTTT.